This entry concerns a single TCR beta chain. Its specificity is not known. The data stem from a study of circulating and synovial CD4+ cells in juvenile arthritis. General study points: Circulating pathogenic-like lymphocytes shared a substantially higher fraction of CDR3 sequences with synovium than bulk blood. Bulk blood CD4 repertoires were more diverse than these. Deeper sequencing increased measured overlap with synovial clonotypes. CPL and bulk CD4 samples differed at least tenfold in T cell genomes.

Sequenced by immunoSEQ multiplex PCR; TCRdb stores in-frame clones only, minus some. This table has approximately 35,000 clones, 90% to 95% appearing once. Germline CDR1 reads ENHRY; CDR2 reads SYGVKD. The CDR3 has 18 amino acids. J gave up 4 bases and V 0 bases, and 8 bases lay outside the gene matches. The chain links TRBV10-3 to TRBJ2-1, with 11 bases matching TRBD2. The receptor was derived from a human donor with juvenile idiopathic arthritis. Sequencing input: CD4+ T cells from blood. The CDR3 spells CAISESNFRLAGYNEQFF. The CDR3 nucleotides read TGTGCCATCAGTGAGTCTAATTTCCGACTAGCGGGGTACAATGAGCAGTTCTTC.